This T cell receptor beta chain was retrieved from a study of PD-1 blockade in classical Hodgkin lymphoma. About the research overall: Patients were treated with nivolumab at 3 mg/kg, and this was given intravenously every 2 weeks. The study's findings and limits: Differences between repertoires have undefined causes, possibly disease activity or prior therapy. As was reported, newly diagnosed patients showed lower baseline TCR diversity than healthy donors did.

The method was immunoSEQ multiplex PCR; TCRdb's version includes in-frame clones alone and lacks a portion of them. This sample yields roughly 51,000 clones, of which roughly 80% are seen a single time; about an eighth belongs to the top ten. CDR1 and CDR2 (germline): MNHNY, SVGAGI (reference sequence). The CDR3 is 14 residues long. With 10 bases removed from V and 3 bases from J, the gap between germline ends came to 18 bases. A word on this clone: The target antigen is unknown. Within the sample, other DNA sequences also encode this same CDR3.

Time point indicated: cycle 4 day 1 (C4D1), after five to seven weeks of nivolumab. Relapse after autologous stem cell transplantation occurred in every patient, and brentuximab vedotin exposure varied. Complete response, partial response or progressive disease was each patient's best response. The sequence came from a human donor with classical Hodgkin lymphoma. This chain connects TRBV6-6 to TRBJ1-2; no clear D gene. Source: peripheral blood mononuclear cells (PBMCs), taken before the fourth cycle of nivolumab. DNA for the CDR3: TGTGCCACCCACCGTAAGGGAAATCACTATGGCTACACCTTC. Translated: CATHRKGNHYGYTF.